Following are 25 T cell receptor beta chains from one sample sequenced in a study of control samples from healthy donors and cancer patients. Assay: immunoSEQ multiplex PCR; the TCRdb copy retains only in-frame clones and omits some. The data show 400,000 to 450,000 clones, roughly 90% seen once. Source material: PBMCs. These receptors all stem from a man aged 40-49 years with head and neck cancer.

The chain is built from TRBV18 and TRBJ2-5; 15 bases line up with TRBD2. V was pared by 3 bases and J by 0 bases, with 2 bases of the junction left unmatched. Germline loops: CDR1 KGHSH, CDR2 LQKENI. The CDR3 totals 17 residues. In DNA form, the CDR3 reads TGTGCCAGCTCACCGGGGACTAGCGGGGGGAACCAAGAGACCCAGTACTTC. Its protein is CASSPGTSGGNQETQYF.

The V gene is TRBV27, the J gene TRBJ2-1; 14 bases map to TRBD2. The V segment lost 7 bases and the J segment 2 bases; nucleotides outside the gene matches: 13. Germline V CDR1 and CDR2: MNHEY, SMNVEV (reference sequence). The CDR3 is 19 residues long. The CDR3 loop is CASISRGLAGARPYNEQFF. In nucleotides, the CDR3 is TGTGCCAGCATCTCCCGGGGACTAGCGGGGGCCCGCCCCTACAATGAGCAGTTCTTC.

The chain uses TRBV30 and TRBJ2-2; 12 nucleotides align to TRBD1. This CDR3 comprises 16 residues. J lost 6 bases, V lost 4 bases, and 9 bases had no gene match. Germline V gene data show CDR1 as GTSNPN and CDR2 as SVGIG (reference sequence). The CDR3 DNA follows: TGTGCCTGGACCGTACTTGGGACAGGGGGCGCCGGGGAGCTGTTTTTT. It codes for CAWTVLGTGGAGELFF.

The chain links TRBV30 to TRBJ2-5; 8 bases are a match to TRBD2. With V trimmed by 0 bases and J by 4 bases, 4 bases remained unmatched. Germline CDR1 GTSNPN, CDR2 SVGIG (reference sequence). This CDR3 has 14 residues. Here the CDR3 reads CAWSVAGVSETQYF. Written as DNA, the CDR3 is TGTGCCTGGAGTGTAGCGGGAGTATCAGAGACCCAGTACTTC.

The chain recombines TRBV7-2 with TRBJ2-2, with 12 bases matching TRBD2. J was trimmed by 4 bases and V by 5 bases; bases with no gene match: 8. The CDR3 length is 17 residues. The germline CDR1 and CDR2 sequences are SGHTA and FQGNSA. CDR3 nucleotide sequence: TGTGCCAGCAGCCCTTTCTCTAGCGGGGGGGCCACCGGGGAGCTGTTTTTT. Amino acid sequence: CASSPFSSGGATGELFF.

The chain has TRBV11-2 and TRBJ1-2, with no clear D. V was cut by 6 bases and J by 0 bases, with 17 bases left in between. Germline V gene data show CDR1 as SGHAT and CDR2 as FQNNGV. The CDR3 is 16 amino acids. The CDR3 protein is CASSIAAGQANYGYTF. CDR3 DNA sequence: TGTGCCAGCAGTATAGCAGCGGGTCAGGCTAACTATGGCTACACCTTC.

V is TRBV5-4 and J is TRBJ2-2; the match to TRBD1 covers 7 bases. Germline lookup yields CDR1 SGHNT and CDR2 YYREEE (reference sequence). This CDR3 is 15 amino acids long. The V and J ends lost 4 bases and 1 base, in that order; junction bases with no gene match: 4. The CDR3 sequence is CASSRRTGNTGELFF. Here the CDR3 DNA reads TGTGCCAGCAGCCGCAGGACAGGGAACACCGGGGAGCTGTTTTTT.

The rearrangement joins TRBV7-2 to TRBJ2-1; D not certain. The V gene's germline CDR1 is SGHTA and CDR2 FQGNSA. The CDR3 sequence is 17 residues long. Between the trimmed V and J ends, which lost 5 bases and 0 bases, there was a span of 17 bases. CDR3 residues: CASSPNGVGSSYNEQFF. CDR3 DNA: TGTGCCAGCAGCCCGAATGGGGTGGGTAGCTCCTACAATGAGCAGTTCTTC.

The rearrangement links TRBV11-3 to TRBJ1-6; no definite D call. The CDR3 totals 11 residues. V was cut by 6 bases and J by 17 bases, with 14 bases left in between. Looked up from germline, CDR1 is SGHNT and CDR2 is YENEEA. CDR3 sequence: CASSHLNKVHF. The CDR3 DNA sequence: TGTGCCAGCAGTCATCTGAACAAGGTCCACTTT.

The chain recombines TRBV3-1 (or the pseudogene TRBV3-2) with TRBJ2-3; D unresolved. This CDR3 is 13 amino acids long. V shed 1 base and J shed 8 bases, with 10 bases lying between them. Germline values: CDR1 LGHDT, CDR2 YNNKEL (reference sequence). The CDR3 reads CASSQAPLVTQYF. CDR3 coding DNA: TGTGCCAGCAGCCAAGCACCGCTCGTTACGCAGTATTTT.

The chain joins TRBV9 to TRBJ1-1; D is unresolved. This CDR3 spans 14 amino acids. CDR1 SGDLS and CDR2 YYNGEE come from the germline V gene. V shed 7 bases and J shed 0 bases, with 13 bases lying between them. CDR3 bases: TGTGCCAGCTCCCTACGGCCGATGAACACTGAAGCTTTCTTT. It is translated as CASSLRPMNTEAFF.

This CDR3 is CASSGSLSYEQYF. The CDR3 DNA sequence: TGTGCCTCTAGCGGGAGTCTCTCCTACGAGCAGTACTTC. The chain recombines TRBV30 with TRBJ2-7, with TRBD2 identical over 10 bases. CDR3 length equals 13 residues. CDR1 is GTSNPN and CDR2 is SVGIG in the germline V gene (reference sequence). Losses at the gene ends were 7 bases for V and 0 bases for J; bases not matched to a gene: 3.

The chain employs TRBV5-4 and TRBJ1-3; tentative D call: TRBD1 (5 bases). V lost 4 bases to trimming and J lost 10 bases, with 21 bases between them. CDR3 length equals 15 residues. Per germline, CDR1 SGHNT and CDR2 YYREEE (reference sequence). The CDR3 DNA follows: TGTGCCAGCAGCGTTCCCGGCCAGGGTAGCGGTACCATATATTTT. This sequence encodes CASSVPGQGSGTIYF.

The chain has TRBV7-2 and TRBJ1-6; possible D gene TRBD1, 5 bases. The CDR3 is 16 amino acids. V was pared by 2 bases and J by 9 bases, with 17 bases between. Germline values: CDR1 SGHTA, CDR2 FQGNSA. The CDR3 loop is CASSLMFGAMGSPLHF. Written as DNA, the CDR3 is TGTGCCAGCAGCTTAATGTTCGGGGCGATGGGTTCACCCCTCCACTTT. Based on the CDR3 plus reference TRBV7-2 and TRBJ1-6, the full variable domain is GAGVSQSPSNKVTEKGKDVELRCDPISGHTALYWYRQSLGQGLEFLIYFQGNSAPDKSGLPSDRFSAERTGGSVSTLTIQRTQQEDSAVYLCASSLMFGAMGSPLHFGNGTRLTVT.

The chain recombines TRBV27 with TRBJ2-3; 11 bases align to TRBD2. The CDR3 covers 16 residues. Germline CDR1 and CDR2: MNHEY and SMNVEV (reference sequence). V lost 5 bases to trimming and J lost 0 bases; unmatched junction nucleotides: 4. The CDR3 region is CASSPRLAGSTDTQYF. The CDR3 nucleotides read TGTGCCAGCAGTCCTCGACTAGCGGGGAGCACAGATACGCAGTATTTT.

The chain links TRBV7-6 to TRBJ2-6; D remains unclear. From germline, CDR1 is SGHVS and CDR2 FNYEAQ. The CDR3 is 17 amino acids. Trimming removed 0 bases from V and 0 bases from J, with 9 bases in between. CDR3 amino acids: CASSLARKISGANVLTF. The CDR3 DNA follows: TGTGCCAGCAGCTTAGCTAGAAAAATCTCTGGGGCCAACGTCCTGACTTTC.

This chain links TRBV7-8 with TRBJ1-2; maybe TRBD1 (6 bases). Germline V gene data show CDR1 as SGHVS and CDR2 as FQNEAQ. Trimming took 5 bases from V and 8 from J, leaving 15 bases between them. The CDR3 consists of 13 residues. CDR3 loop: CASSPGVRGGYTF. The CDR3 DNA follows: TGTGCCAGCAGCCCAGGGGTACGGGGGGGCTACACCTTC.

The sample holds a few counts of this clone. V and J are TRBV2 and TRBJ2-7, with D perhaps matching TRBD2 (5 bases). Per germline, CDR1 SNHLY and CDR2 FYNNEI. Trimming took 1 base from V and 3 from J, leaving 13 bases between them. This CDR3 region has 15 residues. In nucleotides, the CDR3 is TGTGCCAGCAGTGAAGAGGGAAGCGGATACTACGAGCAGTACTTC. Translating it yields CASSEEGSGYYEQYF.

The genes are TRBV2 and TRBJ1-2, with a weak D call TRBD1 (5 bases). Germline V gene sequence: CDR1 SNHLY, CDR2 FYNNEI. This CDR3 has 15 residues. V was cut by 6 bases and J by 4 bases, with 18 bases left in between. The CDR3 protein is CASRTGEIASYGYTF. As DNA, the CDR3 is TGTGCCAGCAGGACGGGGGAAATAGCATCCTATGGCTACACCTTC. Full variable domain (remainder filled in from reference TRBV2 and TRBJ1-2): EPEVTQTPSHQVTQMGQEVILRCVPISNHLYFYWYRQILGQKVEFLVSFYNNEISEKSEIFDDQFSVERPDGSNFTLKIRSTKLEDSAMYFCASRTGEIASYGYTFGSGTRLTVV.

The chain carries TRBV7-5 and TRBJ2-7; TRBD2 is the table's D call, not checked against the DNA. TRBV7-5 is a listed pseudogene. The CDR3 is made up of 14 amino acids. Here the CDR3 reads CARSPVRDHYEQYF. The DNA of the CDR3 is TGTGCCAGAAGCCCGGTCCGGGATCACTACGAGCAGTACTTC.

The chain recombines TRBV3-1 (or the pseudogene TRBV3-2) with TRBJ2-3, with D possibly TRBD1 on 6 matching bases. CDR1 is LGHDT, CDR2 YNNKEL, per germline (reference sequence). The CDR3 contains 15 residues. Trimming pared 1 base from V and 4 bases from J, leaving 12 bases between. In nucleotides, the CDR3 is TGTGCCAGCAGCCAAGTTGGGGGCGCGGCAGATACGCAGTATTTT. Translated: CASSQVGGAADTQYF.

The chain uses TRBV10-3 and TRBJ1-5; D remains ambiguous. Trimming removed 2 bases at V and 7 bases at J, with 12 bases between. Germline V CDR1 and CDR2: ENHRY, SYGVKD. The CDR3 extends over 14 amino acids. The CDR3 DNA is TGTGCCATCAGTGAGGGAGGGTTCGGACAGCCCCAGCATTTT. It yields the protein CAISEGGFGQPQHF.

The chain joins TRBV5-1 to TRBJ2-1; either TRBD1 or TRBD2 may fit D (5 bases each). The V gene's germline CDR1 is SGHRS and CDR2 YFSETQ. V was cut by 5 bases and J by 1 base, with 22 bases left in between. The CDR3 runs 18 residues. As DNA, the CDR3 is TGCGCCAGCAGTTTTGCCCAGGGTGAGGGAACGTCCTACAATGAGCAGTTCTTC. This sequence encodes CASSFAQGEGTSYNEQFF.

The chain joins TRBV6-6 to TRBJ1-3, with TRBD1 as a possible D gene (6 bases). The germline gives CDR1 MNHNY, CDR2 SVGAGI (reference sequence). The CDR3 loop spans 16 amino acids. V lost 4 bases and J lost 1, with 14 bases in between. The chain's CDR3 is CASSFSLRGSGNTIYF. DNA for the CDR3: TGTGCCAGCAGTTTTTCCCTCAGGGGTTCTGGAAACACCATATATTTT.

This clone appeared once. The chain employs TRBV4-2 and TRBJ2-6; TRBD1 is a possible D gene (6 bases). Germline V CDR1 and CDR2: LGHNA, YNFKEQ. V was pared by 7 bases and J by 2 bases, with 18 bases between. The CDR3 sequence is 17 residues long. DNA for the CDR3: TGTGCCAGCACTGCTACTTTGAGGGGGACTGGGGCCAACGTCCTGACTTTC. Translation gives CASTATLRGTGANVLTF.